This TCR beta chain was identified during a study of identical twins (TCRdb year 2016). About the study as a whole: To test whether fetal clonotypes persist, this study deep-sequenced TCR alpha and beta repertoires from monozygotic twins, from unrelated adults of various ages, and from cord blood. To rule out contamination, the twin experiments were replicated at different times with different library preparation protocols.

Results the study describes overall, beyond this receptor: Conclusions relied on cross-sectional statistical analysis, since the same donors could not be followed over many years. Compared with coincidental sharing between unrelated individuals, an excess of low generation-probability sequences was observed among out-of-frame TCR alpha sequences shared between twins. Out-of-frame TCR alpha sharing in monozygotic twins was systematically underestimated by recombination models, whereas sharing between unrelated individuals was in agreement with the recombination models. Zero-insertion analyses could be partly confounded by invariant T cells such as MAIT and iNKT, though diverse VJ usage argued against such confounding for most clonotypes. The excess sharing between twins in beta out-of-frame sequences was weaker because fewer shared sequences reduced the signal-to-noise ratio. Abundant cord blood beta clonotypes carried fewer insertions; young adult naive repertoires showed a weaker similar trend, while memory repertoires showed none.

To prepare the library, 5' RACE was applied. Sequencing instrument: Illumina HiSeq 2000. A universal primer binding site was introduced by template switching, and a unique molecular identifier was present in the final cDNA, enabling accurate counting of TCR cDNA molecules. First-strand cDNA for TCR alpha and beta chains was synthesized from specific primers in the conserved constant-segment region. Each cDNA library was double barcoded, with a SMART-Mk sample barcode plus Illumina barcodes, to control for contamination. TruSeq adapter sequences along with Illumina sample barcodes were introduced in two successive PCR steps. Sequencing of the TCR alpha and beta cDNA libraries was done on the Illumina HiSeq platform using custom primers. The source study handled its data this way. Unique molecular identifiers were extracted from raw reads with MiGEC, and CDR3 positions were determined with MiXCR. For each individual, recombination models were inferred using an EM algorithm with the repgenHMM and IGoR tools. The tcR package in R was used for shared clonotype analysis, with sharing normalized by the product of cloneset sizes. To study raw recombination without the effects of thymic and clonal selection, out-of-frame nonproductive sequences were analyzed. TCRdb redid the processing of the public reads, applying fastp at Q25 and MiXCR, and retained in-frame beta chains. Each entry merges the rows of one CDR3 protein and shows their most common DNA and genes. TCRdb, not the authors, supplied the V and J calls. Here the sample has some 440,000 distinct CDR3 sequences; around 24% occur a single time. Around 3% of the sample comes from the top ten.

Every donor was a healthy Caucasian. The twin cohort consisted of three pairs of female monozygotic twins, all aged roughly 18 to 30 years. CD4+ and CD8+ T cell populations were isolated with positive isolation kits from Invitrogen. On this clonotype: The clone's antigen remains unknown. Within one base of it there is no much larger clone, and no base qualities were kept.

CDR1 KGHSH and CDR2 LQKENI were looked up in the germline V gene. The CDR3 covers 13 residues, taking in both the cysteine and the phenylalanine. Only CDR3 DNA is held: 39 bases, read in frame from base 1. Trimming removed 8 bases from V and 6 bases from J, leaving 17 bases between the germline ends. These data also formed part of another study, on T cells expressing NK-cell markers. In that second paper, the authors write: Three sorted T-cell subsets (CD3+CD56+NKG2C+, CD3+CD56+NKG2C- and CD3+CD56-NKG2C+) from several donors had their TCR beta-chain repertoires profiled. Among the eight sequenced donors, seven were HCMV-seropositive and one was HCMV-seronegative. To restrict sorting to alphabetaTCR-expressing T cells, an anti-gammadeltaTCR antibody was added in several experiments. In over 5 donors, the dominant CD3+CD56+NKG2C+ clonotypes were among the top 10 CD8+ clonotypes and accounted for about 1.0-8% of CD8+ T cells. Those dominant clonotypes were again the most abundant among CD3+CD56-NKG2C+ cells in a few donors, at roughly 28.3-60.1%. It remained unclear whether the expanded NKG2C-expressing T cell clones were specific for HCMV antigens. The eight sequenced donors were randomly selected healthy volunteers, three men and five women. HCMV serostatus was determined by detecting HCMV-specific IgG in serum with a commercial ELISA kit. MIGEC was used to demultiplex reads and group the reads by UMI, and MiTCR was used to assemble and quantify clonotypes. To remove erroneous sequences, TCR cDNA sequences were retained only when supported by two or more reads. The tcR package was used for downstream repertoire analysis, and clonotypes were matched across fractions by CDR3 nucleotide sequence plus V segment. VDJmatch was used to annotate antigen specificity against VDJdb, with one amino acid substitution in CDR3 permitted.

This clonotype originated in a woman between 18 and 30 years old in good health. The receptor chain draws on TRBV18 and TRBJ2-7; matching of 5 bases hints at TRBD1 as the D gene. The sample comprised CD4+ T cells sorted from blood. The bases are TGTGCCAGCCGAGATCGCAGGGTTGGCGAGCAGTACTTC. Its product reads: CASRDRRVGEQYF.